The entry below gives a single T cell receptor beta chain sequence along with its context. Which antigen it targets is not known. No base-level quality is on record; no much larger clone is a single base apart. The CDR3 covers 12 residues, taking in both the cysteine and the phenylalanine. CDR3 DNA is the only sequence kept; it has 36 bases, read in frame from the first base. According to the germline V gene (reference sequence), CDR1 reads GTSNPN and CDR2 reads SVGIG. V is shortened by 7 bases, J by 3 bases, and the region joining them spans 12 bases. This sample was taken from a study of cytotoxic CD8 clonotypes in ibrutinib-treated CLL (dated by TCRdb to about 2021). With regard to the full study: The cohort included about 15 treatment-naive and some twelve relapsed/refractory patients; about 18 were IGHV unmutated. Responses were partial in roughly 25 patients and complete in 2; after median approximately 69 months follow-up, roughly 15 stayed in remission and about twelve progressed. Response samples were obtained after a median of approximately eleven months of treatment, with a range of roughly 6 to 40 months. On average, each sample yielded 255,043 productive templates and around 98,000 productive rearrangements. Longitudinal samples were available for about 30% of the roughly 90 trial participants. Cryopreserved peripheral blood mononuclear cells were obtained before treatment, at response, and at either sustained remission or disease progression. Every remission and progressive disease sample was obtained while ibrutinib was still being received by the patients. The study at large found these results: Sampling times were not matched between sustained-remission and progressing patients, and lymph node repertoires were not studied. Public clonotypes were rare and either contracted or stayed stable during treatment, and the rise in clonality at ibrutinib response reflected the expansion of private clonotypes. Clonality increased at ibrutinib response, stayed stable in sustained remission, and fell back toward baseline at progression. Baseline clonality was found to be higher than that of age-matched healthy donors and was strongly correlated with circulating CD8+ T-cell counts.

Each clonotype received, on average, around 10x coverage in deep resolution sequencing performed on a MiSeq, where the target depth lay between 1 in 1 million and 1 in 200,000 T cells. TCR beta libraries were generated with the immunoSEQ hsTCRB Kit. On the authors' methods: The data were analyzed with ImmunoSEQ Analyzer and ImmunoSEQ Data Assistant, and V, D and J gene assignments followed IMGT definitions. Clonality was computed as one minus normalized Shannon entropy of productive rearrangement frequencies, ranging from 0 to 1. Only overrepresented clonotypes making up at least 0.05% of the repertoire of each patient were included in the public clonotype analysis. Approximately 12 repertoires from age-matched healthy donors, obtained from immuneACCESS, served as clonality controls. TCRdb re-hosts the immuneACCESS table, in-frame sequences only. Its copies lack some clones; in the studies checked, an unresolved V gene accounts for under half of them, and the cause for the rest is not known. V, J and clone size were drawn from that table, and D and trimming were deduced from the DNA. The sample has about 63,000 clones on record, less than 75% of them singletons. The ten largest make up roughly 45% of the sample.

Sample time point, as interpreted from the label and publication: about twelve months on ibrutinib. For TCR beta library preparation, roughly 2 micrograms of genomic DNA was extracted from cryopreserved PBMCs. High-throughput TCR beta sequencing was performed on longitudinal blood samples from CLL patients receiving ibrutinib monotherapy. The patients took part in an open-label, single-center phase 2 trial of ibrutinib monotherapy. The source of this sequence is a human donor with chronic lymphocytic leukemia. Recombination joined TRBV30 with TRBJ1-1, with TRBD1 as a weak D call on 5 bases. This specimen consisted of PBMCs, obtained after 12 months of ibrutinib treatment. Here the CDR3 is given as CASRQRDTEAFF. The DNA sequence reads TGTGCCTCGAGACAGCGGGACACTGAAGCTTTCTTT.